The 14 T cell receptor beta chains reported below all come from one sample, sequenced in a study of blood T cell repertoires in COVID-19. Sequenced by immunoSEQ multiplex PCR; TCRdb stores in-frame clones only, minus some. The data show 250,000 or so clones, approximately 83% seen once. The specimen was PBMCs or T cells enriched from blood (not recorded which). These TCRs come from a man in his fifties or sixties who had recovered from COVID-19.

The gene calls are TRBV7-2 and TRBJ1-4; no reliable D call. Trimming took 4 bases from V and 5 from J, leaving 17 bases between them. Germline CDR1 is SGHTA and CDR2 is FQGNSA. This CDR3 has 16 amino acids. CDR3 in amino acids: CASSSLPQAPNEKLFF. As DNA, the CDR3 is TGTGCCAGCAGCTCCCTCCCCCAGGCGCCCAATGAAAAACTGTTTTTT.

The CDR3 DNA sequence: TGTGCCAGCGCGGGGTCAGGAAACACCATATATTTT. Protein product: CASAGSGNTIYF. The V and J genes are TRBV14 and TRBJ1-3; D gene uncertain. Trimming removed 8 bases from V and 4 bases from J, with 9 bases in between. CDR1 is SGHDN and CDR2 is FVKESK in the germline V gene. The CDR3 runs 12 residues.

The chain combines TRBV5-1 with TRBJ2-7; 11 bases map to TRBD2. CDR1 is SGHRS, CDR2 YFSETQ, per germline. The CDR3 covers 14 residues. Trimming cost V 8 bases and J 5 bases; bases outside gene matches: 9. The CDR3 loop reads CASNSLAGDNEQYF. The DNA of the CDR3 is TGCGCCAGTAATTCACTAGCGGGGGACAACGAGCAGTACTTC.

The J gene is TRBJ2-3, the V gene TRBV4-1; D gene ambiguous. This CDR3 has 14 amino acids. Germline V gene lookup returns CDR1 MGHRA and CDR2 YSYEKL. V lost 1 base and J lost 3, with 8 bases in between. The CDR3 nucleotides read TGCGCCAGCAGCCAAGTTGTCCAGACAGATACGCAGTATTTT. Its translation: CASSQVVQTDTQYF.

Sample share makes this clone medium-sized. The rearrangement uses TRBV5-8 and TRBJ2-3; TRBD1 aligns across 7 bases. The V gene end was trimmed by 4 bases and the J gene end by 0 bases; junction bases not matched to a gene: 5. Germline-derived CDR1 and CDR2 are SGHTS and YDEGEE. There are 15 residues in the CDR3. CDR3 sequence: CASSLGQDSTDTQYF. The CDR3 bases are TGTGCCAGCAGCCTAGGACAGGACAGCACAGATACGCAGTATTTT. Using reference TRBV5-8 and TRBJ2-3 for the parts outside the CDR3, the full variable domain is EAGVTQSPTHLIKTRGQQATLRCSPISGHTSVYWYQQALGLGLQFLLWYDEGEERNRGNFPPRFSGRQFPNYSSELNVNALELEDSALYLCASSLGQDSTDTQYFGPGTRLTVL.

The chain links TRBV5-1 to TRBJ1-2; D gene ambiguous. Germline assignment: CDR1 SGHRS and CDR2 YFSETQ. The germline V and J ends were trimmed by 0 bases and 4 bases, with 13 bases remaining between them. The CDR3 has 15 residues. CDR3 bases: TGCGCCAGCAGCTTGGCTGATATCGGTCCCTATGGCTACACCTTC. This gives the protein CASSLADIGPYGYTF. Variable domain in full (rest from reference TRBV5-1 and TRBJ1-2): KAGVTQTPRYLIKTRGQQVTLSCSPISGHRSVSWYQQTPGQGLQFLFEYFSETQRNKGNFPGRFSGRQFSNSRSEMNVSTLELGDSALYLCASSLADIGPYGYTFGSGTRLTVV.

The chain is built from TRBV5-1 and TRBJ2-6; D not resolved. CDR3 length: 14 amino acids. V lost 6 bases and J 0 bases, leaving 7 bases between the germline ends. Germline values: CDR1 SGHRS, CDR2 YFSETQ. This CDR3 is CASTEYSGANVLTF. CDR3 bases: TGCGCCAGCACCGAGTACTCTGGGGCCAACGTCCTGACTTTC.

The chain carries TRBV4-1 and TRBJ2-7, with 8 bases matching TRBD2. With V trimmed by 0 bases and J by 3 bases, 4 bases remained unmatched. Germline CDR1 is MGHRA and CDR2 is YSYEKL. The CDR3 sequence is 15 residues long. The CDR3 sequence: CASSQETLAGYEQYF. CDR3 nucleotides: TGCGCCAGCAGCCAAGAAACCCTAGCGGGCTACGAGCAGTACTTC.

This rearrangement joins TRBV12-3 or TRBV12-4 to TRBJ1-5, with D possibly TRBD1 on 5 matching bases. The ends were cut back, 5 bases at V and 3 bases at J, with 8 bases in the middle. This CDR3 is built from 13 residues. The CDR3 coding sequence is TGTGCCAGCAGTCACAGGTCCAATCAGCCCCAGCATTTT. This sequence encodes CASSHRSNQPQHF.

The CDR3 here is CASSVDPVSPLHF. CDR3 nucleotide sequence: TGTGCCAGCAGCGTAGATCCGGTTTCACCCCTCCACTTT. This sequence joins TRBV9 and TRBJ1-6; D is ambiguous. There are 13 residues in the CDR3. The V end lost 0 bases, the J end lost 9 bases, and 7 bases lay between the germline ends. Germline V gene sequence: CDR1 SGDLS, CDR2 YYNGEE.

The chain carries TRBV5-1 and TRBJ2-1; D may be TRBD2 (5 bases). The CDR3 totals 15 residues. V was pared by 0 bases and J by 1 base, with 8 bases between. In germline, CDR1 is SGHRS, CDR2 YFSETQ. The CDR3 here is CASSLGGGSYNEQFF. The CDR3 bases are TGCGCCAGCAGCTTGGGTGGAGGATCCTACAATGAGCAGTTCTTC.

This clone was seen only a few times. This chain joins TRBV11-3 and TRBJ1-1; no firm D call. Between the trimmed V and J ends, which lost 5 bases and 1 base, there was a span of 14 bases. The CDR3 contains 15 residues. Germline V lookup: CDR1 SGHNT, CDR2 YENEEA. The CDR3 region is CASSPEAGTNTEAFF. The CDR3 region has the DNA TGTGCCAGCAGCCCCGAGGCGGGCACGAACACTGAAGCTTTCTTT.

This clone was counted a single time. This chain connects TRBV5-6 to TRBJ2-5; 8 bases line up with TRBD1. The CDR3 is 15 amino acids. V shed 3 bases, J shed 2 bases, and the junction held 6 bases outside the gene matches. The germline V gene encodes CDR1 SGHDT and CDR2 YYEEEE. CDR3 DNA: TGTGCCAGCAGCTCCGCCGGGACAGGTCAAGAGACCCAGTACTTC. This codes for CASSSAGTGQETQYF.

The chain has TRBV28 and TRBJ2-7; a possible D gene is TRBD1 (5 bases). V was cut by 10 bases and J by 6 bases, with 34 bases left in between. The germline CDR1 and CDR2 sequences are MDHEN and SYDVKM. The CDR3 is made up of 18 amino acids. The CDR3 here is CATQFRSGYLSVKGEQYF. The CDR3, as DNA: TGTGCCACCCAGTTTAGGTCAGGGTACCTATCGGTTAAGGGCGAGCAGTACTTC.